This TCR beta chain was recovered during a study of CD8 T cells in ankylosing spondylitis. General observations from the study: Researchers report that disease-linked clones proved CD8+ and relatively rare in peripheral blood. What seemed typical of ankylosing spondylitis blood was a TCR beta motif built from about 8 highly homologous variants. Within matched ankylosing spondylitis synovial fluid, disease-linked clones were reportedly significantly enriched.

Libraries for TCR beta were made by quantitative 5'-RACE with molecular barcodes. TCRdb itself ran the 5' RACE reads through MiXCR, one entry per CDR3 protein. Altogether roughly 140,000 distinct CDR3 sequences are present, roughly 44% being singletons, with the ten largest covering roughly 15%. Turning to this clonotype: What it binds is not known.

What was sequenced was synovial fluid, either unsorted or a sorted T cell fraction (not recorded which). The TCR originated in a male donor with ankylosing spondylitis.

CDR3 nucleotides: TGCAGTGCCACGTTGGGACACGGGATGAACACTGAAGCTTTCTTT. As protein: CSATLGHGMNTEAFF. The chain links TRBV20-1 to TRBJ1-1; perhaps TRBD1 as D (6 bases). There are 15 residues in the CDR3. V was pared by 6 bases and J by 0 bases, with 17 bases between. CDR1 and CDR2 from the germline V gene are DFQATT and SNEGSKA (reference sequence).